The 20 T cell receptor beta chains below all came from one sample that was sequenced in a study of blood T cell repertoires in COVID-19. Method: immunoSEQ multiplex PCR; TCRdb's copy keeps in-frame clones and lacks some. The sample records about 260,000 clones, about nine tenths being singletons. The sequencing sample was made of peripheral blood. Every receptor here comes from a man in his forties who had recovered from COVID-19.

This chain uses TRBV5-1 with TRBJ1-2, with 10 bases identical to TRBD1. The germline V gene encodes CDR1 SGHRS and CDR2 YFSETQ. CDR3 length: 15 residues. J was trimmed by 2 bases and V by 0 bases; bases with no gene match: 1. CDR3 coding DNA: TGCGCCAGCAGCTTGGAGACAGGGGGCAACTATGGCTACACCTTC. It codes for CASSLETGGNYGYTF.

The V call is TRBV6-6, the J call TRBJ2-7; D not certain. Germline CDR1 is MNHNY and CDR2 is SVGAGI (reference sequence). Trimming shortened V by 2 bases and J by 0 bases, and 11 bases separated the two germline ends. The CDR3 is 15 amino acids. Written as DNA, the CDR3 is TGTGCCAGCAGTTACGGTGGCAGATCCTCCTACGAGCAGTACTTC. Its translation: CASSYGGRSSYEQYF.

The V and J genes are TRBV5-1 and TRBJ1-5, with 7 bases aligning to TRBD1. Looked up from germline, CDR1 is SGHRS and CDR2 is YFSETQ. The CDR3 contains 17 residues. V lost 0 bases and J lost 0; bases outside the gene matches: 6. The CDR3 sequence: CASSLEGTEISNQPQHF. DNA of the CDR3: TGCGCCAGCAGCTTGGAGGGGACAGAGATTAGCAATCAGCCCCAGCATTTT.

The chain has TRBV5-1 and TRBJ1-1; D not certain. The germline CDR1 and CDR2 sequences are SGHRS and YFSETQ. CDR3 length equals 13 residues. Trimming cost V 5 bases and J 6 bases, with 14 bases left between them. CDR3 in DNA: TGCGCCAGCAGGACGGTTCCGCAGGCTGAAGCTTTCTTT. This encodes CASRTVPQAEAFF.

The chain employs TRBV12-3 or TRBV12-4 and TRBJ1-2; 8 bases align to TRBD1. The junction had 8 bases not matched to a gene; V was cut back by 2 bases and J by 12 bases. The CDR3 contains 13 residues. The CDR3: CASSLILAGGDTF. The DNA for the CDR3 is TGTGCCAGCAGTTTAATTCTGGCAGGGGGCGACACCTTC.

The V and J genes are TRBV5-1 and TRBJ2-3; D is unresolved. The CDR3 extends over 14 amino acids. V dropped 3 bases and J dropped 2 bases, with 10 bases sitting between them. Germline V gene sequence: CDR1 SGHRS, CDR2 YFSETQ. Here the CDR3 DNA reads TGCGCCAGCAGCTATGACACCTCCACAGATACGCAGTATTTT. Amino acid sequence: CASSYDTSTDTQYF.

The chain links TRBV6-4 to TRBJ2-1; TRBD2 aligns across 11 bases. CDR3 length equals 16 residues. Germline loops: CDR1 MRHNA, CDR2 SNTAGT. V shed 3 bases, J shed 9 bases, and the junction held 10 bases outside the gene matches. CDR3 sequence reads: CASSENALAGVREQFF. CDR3 in DNA: TGTGCCAGCAGTGAAAACGCACTAGCGGGAGTTCGTGAGCAGTTCTTC.

The chain recombines TRBV9 with TRBJ1-2; D perhaps matches TRBD1 (5 bases). Germline V gene sequence: CDR1 SGDLS, CDR2 YYNGEE. The CDR3 has 12 residues. Trimming pared 4 bases from V and 3 bases from J, leaving 7 bases between. This CDR3 is CASSPRDYGYTF. DNA of the CDR3: TGTGCCAGCAGCCCCAGGGACTATGGCTACACCTTC.

This chain joins TRBV2 and TRBJ2-3; 12 bases map to TRBD2. This CDR3 region has 18 residues. The V gene end was trimmed by 3 bases and the J gene end by 0 bases; junction bases not matched to a gene: 7. Germline CDR1 SNHLY, CDR2 FYNNEI. In DNA form, the CDR3 reads TGTGCCAGCAGTGACCTCCTCGGGACTAGCGGGAGCACAGATACGCAGTATTTT. As protein: CASSDLLGTSGSTDTQYF.

A few counts support this clone. The V and J genes are TRBV4-1 and TRBJ2-3; a possible D gene is TRBD2 (5 bases). The CDR3 runs to 15 residues. The V gene lost 3 bases and the J gene lost 1 base, with 11 bases spanning the gap. The germline CDR1 and CDR2 sequences are MGHRA and YSYEKL. The CDR3 nucleotides read TGCGCCAGCAGCCATCGGACTGGTGGCACAGATACGCAGTATTTT. Protein product: CASSHRTGGTDTQYF.

This clone was observed once. The rearrangement uses TRBV9 and TRBJ1-6, with no clear D. Trimming removed 6 bases from V and 4 bases from J, with 14 bases in between. Germline V gene sequence: CDR1 SGDLS, CDR2 YYNGEE. The CDR3 totals 15 residues. Written as DNA, the CDR3 is TGTGCCAGCAACGAACGGGGAGCTTATAATTCACCCCTCCACTTT. Translated: CASNERGAYNSPLHF. Full variable domain (rest looked up from reference TRBV9 and TRBJ1-6): DSGVTQTPKHLITATGQRVTLRCSPRSGDLSVYWYQQSLDQGLQFLIQYYNGEERAKGNILERFSAQQFPDLHSELNLSSLELGDSALYFCASNERGAYNSPLHFGNGTRLTVT.

The V call is TRBV5-6, the J call TRBJ1-5; 7 nucleotides match TRBD1. V lost 4 bases, J lost 3 bases, and 10 bases stayed unmatched. Germline CDR1 reads SGHDT; CDR2 reads YYEEEE. The CDR3 totals 16 residues. The CDR3 spells CASSGRQGSVNQPQHF. CDR3 coding DNA: TGTGCCAGCAGCGGACGACAGGGAAGTGTCAATCAGCCCCAGCATTTT.

The genes are TRBV30 and TRBJ2-7; 13 nucleotides align to TRBD2. V lost 8 bases and J lost 5; bases outside the gene matches: 21. Looked up from germline, CDR1 is GTSNPN and CDR2 is SVGIG (reference sequence). This CDR3 spans 18 amino acids. The CDR3 DNA follows: TGTGCCGGAAAACCCACTAGCGGGAGGGCCGGAGTCCCCAACGAGCAGTACTTC. Amino acid sequence: CAGKPTSGRAGVPNEQYF. The complete variable domain, with remaining parts taken from reference TRBV30 and TRBJ2-7, reads SQTIHQWPATLVQPVGSPLSLECTVEGTSNPNLYWYRQAAGRGLQLLFYSVGIGQISSEVPQNLSASRPQDRQFILSSKKLLLSDSGFYLCAGKPTSGRAGVPNEQYFGPGTRLTVT.

As DNA, the CDR3 is TGTGCCAGTAGTATACTCCCAGGTCAGGGGGTCAACTATGGCTACACCTTC. Its protein product is CASSILPGQGVNYGYTF. V gene TRBV19 combines with J gene TRBJ1-2; 7 bases are a match to TRBD1. The germline V gene encodes CDR1 LNHDA and CDR2 SQIVND (reference sequence). The J segment lost 2 bases and the V segment lost 2 bases, leaving 11 bases of the junction unmatched. This CDR3 has 17 amino acids. The whole variable domain, filled in from reference TRBV19 and TRBJ1-2, reads DGGITQSPKYLFRKEGQNVTLSCEQNLNHDAMYWYRQDPGQGLRLIYYSQIVNDFQKGDIAEGYSVSREKKESFPLTVTSAQKNPTAFYLCASSILPGQGVNYGYTFGSGTRLTVV.

This clone was counted a single time. The chain links TRBV7-2 to TRBJ2-7; TRBD2 aligns across 13 bases. Per germline, CDR1 SGHTA and CDR2 FQGNSA. Trimming cost V 2 bases and J 5 bases; bases outside gene matches: 3. The CDR3 contains 15 residues. CDR3 loop: CASSLRTSGSDEQYF. As DNA, the CDR3 is TGTGCCAGCAGCTTAAGGACTAGCGGGAGCGACGAGCAGTACTTC.

V usage is TRBV6-6 and J usage is TRBJ2-3; 12 positions match TRBD2. V shed 6 bases and J 3 bases; nucleotides not matched to a gene: 7. The CDR3 has 16 residues. The V gene's germline CDR1 is MNHNY and CDR2 SVGAGI (reference sequence). CDR3 protein: CASRADGTSGTDTQYF. The DNA of the CDR3 is TGTGCCAGCAGGGCCGACGGGACTAGCGGGACAGATACGCAGTATTTT.

The chain couples TRBV19 to TRBJ2-6; the match to TRBD1 covers 11 bases. This CDR3 is built from 19 residues. Trimming at V came to 4 bases and at J to 1 base, leaving 9 bases not matched to a gene. Per germline, CDR1 LNHDA and CDR2 SQIVND (reference sequence). The CDR3 DNA reads as TGTGCCAGTAGTACACCTTGGACAGGGGGCGCGTCTGGGGCCAACGTCCTGACTTTC. Its translation: CASSTPWTGGASGANVLTF.

The CDR3 coding sequence is TGTGCTAGTGCCCTATGGGGAAACCTGGGATCGGGAAGGAAATCTGAAGCTTTCTTT. Translating gives CASALWGNLGSGRKSEAFF. The chain is built from TRBV12-5 and TRBJ1-1; no clear D. Germline values: CDR1 LGHNT, CDR2 FRNRAP. The CDR3 extends over 19 amino acids. Deletions cut 7 bases from V and 6 bases from J, with 33 bases between.

J is TRBJ2-3 and V is TRBV12-5; 12 bases map to TRBD1. CDR1 and CDR2 from the germline V gene are LGHNT and FRNRAP. CDR3 length: 18 residues. J lost 8 bases, V lost 1 base, and 13 bases had no gene match. The CDR3 DNA reads as TGTGCTAGTGGTTTGGCCCTCCCGGGACAGGGGGCGCATGGTACGCAGTATTTT. Its protein is CASGLALPGQGAHGTQYF.

The rearrangement links TRBV11-2 to TRBJ1-1; 8 nucleotides agree with TRBD1. With V trimmed by 5 bases and J by 0 bases, 5 bases remained unmatched. The germline CDR1 and CDR2 sequences are SGHAT and FQNNGV. There are 15 residues in the CDR3. CDR3 residues: CASSPRQGLNTEAFF. The CDR3 DNA reads TGTGCCAGCAGCCCCCGACAGGGGTTGAACACTGAAGCTTTCTTT.